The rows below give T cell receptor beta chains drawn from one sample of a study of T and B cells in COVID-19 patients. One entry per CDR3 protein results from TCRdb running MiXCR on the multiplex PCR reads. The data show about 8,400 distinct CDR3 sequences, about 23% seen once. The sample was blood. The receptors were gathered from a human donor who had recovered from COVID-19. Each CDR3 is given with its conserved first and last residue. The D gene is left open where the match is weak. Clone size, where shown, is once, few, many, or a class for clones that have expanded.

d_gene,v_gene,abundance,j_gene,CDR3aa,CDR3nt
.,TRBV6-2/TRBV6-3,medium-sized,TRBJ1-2,CASSYWGRGYGYTF,TGTGCCAGCAGTTACTGGGGACGGGGCTATGGCTACACCTTC
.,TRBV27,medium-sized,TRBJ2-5,CASSLEPNLGGRAAQYF,TGTGCCAGCAGTTTAGAACCTAACCTGGGCGGAAGGGCGGCCCAGTACTTC
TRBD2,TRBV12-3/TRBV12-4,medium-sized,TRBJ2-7,CASSSAGRSDEQYF,TGTGCCAGCAGTTCAGCGGGACGATCGGACGAGCAGTACTTC
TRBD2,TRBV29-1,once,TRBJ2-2,CSVGLAGDGELFF,TGCAGCGTTGGACTAGCGGGAGACGGGGAGCTGTTTTTT
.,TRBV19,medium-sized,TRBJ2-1,CASKQGLGGEQFF,TGTGCCAGTAAACAGGGATTGGGCGGTGAGCAGTTCTTC
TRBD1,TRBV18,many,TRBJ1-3,CASSPSSRDRGVIF,TGTGCCAGCTCACCATCGTCCCGGGACAGGGGAGTCATTTTT
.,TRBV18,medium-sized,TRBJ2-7,CASSPWDFYEQYF,TGTGCCAGCTCACCCTGGGACTTCTACGAGCAGTACTTC
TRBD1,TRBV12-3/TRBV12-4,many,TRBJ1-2,CASSPRDRGYGYTF,TGTGCCAGCAGTCCCCGGGACAGGGGCTATGGCTACACCTTC
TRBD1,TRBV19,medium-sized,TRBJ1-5,CATQTGTVGEPQHF,TGTGCCACCCAGACAGGGACGGTTGGGGAGCCCCAGCATTTT
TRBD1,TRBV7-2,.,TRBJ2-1,CASSFSRQGGSGEQFF,TGTGCCAGCAGCTTCAGTCGACAGGGGGGGTCTGGTGAGCAGTTCTTC
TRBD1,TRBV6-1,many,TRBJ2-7,CASSLGQGASYEQYF,TGTGCCAGCAGCCTGGGACAGGGGGCCTCCTACGAGCAGTACTTC
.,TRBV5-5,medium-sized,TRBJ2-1,CASSTRGREDEQFF,TGTGCCAGCAGCACCAGGGGACGAGAGGATGAGCAGTTCTTC
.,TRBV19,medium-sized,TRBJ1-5,CASSIDPSRPQHF,TGTGCCAGTAGTATAGACCCATCCAGGCCCCAGCATTTT
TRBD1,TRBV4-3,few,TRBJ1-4,CASRTGTGEMMEKLFF,TGCGCCAGCAGAACCGGGACAGGGGAGATGATGGAAAAACTGTTTTTT
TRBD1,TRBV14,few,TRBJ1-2,CASSSPDYRGPANYGYTF,TGTGCCAGCAGCTCGCCTGACTACAGGGGGCCGGCTAACTATGGCTACACCTTC
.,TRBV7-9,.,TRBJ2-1,CASSLTSIDEQFF,TGTGCCAGCAGCTTAACGAGTATCGATGAGCAGTTCTTC
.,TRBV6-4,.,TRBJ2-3,CASSERLSTDTQYF,TGTGCCAGCAGTGAACGGCTTAGCACAGATACGCAGTATTTT
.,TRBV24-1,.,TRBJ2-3,CATSDQDLRKSTDKQYF,TGTGCCACCAGCGATCAAGATCTGCGGAAAAGCACAGATAAGCAGTATTTT
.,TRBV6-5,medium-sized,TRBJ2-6,CASSYSLPGQGHSGANVLTF,TGTGCCAGCAGTTACTCCTTGCCGGGACAAGGGCACTCTGGGGCCAACGTCCTGACTTTC
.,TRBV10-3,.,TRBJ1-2,CAINPGFDRYTF,TGTGCCATCAATCCTGGGTTTGATCGCTACACCTTC
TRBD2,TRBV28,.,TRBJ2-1,CASSLGLAFNEQFF,TGTGCCAGCAGTTTAGGACTAGCGTTCAATGAGCAGTTCTTC
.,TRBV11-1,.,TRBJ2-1,CASSLKGAGNEQFF,TGTGCCAGCAGCTTAAAAGGGGCCGGCAATGAGCAGTTCTTC
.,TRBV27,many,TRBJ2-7,CASSFKGSGYEQYF,TGTGCCAGCAGTTTCAAGGGATCGGGTTACGAGCAGTACTTC
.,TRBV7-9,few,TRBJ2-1,CASSLVPYNEQFF,TGTGCCAGCAGCTTAGTCCCCTACAATGAGCAGTTCTTC
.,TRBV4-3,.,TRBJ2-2,CASSQFEGAGELFF,TGCGCCAGCAGCCAATTTGAAGGAGCCGGGGAGCTGTTTTTT
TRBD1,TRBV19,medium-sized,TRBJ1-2,CATETTGQGDGYTF,TGTGCTACAGAAACGACAGGACAGGGGGATGGCTACACCTTC
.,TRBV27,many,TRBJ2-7,CASSSSGTTYEQYF,TGTGCCAGCAGTTCTTCCGGGACGACCTACGAGCAGTACTTC
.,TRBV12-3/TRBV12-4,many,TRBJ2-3,CASSDGMGPDTQYF,TGTGCCAGCAGCGATGGGATGGGCCCAGATACGCAGTATTTT
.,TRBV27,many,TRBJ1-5,CASSLSGSHQPQHF,TGTGCCAGCAGTTTATCCGGCAGTCATCAGCCCCAGCATTTT
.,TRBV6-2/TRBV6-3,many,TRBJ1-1,CASSSVPAGWAEAFF,TGTGCCAGCAGTTCAGTTCCCGCAGGGTGGGCTGAAGCTTTCTTT
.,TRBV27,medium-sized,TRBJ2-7,CASSLTPTYEQYF,TGTGCCAGCAGCCTGACACCGACCTACGAGCAGTACTTC
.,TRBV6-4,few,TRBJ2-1,CASSFIGSPETYNEQFF,TGTGCCAGCAGTTTCATAGGCAGCCCAGAAACCTACAATGAGCAGTTCTTC
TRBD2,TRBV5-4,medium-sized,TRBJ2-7,CASSFSGRPYEQYF,TGTGCCAGCAGCTTTAGCGGGAGACCCTACGAGCAGTACTTC
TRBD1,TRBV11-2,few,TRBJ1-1,CASSYRTGSNTEAFF,TGTGCCAGCAGCTACCGGACAGGTTCTAACACTGAAGCTTTCTTT
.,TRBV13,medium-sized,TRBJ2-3,CASSLGGLPGQGQYF,TGTGCCAGCAGCTTGGGGGGACTCCCCGGGCAGGGGCAGTATTTT
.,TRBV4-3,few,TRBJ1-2,CASSQDRTANYGYTF,TGCGCCAGCAGCCAAGATAGGACGGCAAACTATGGCTACACCTTC
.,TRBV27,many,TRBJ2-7,CASSLRSVPSSYEQYF,TGTGCCAGCAGTTTAAGGTCCGTCCCGAGCTCCTACGAGCAGTACTTC
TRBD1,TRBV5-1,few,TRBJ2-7,CASSLLRQGANEQYF,TGCGCCAGCAGCTTGTTGAGACAGGGGGCGAATGAGCAGTACTTC
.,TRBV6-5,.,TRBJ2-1,CASSGEEFSSYNEQFF,TGTGCCAGCAGTGGGGAGGAGTTTAGCTCCTACAATGAGCAGTTCTTC
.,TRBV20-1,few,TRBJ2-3,CSALLLTDTQYF,TGCAGTGCTCTCTTACTCACAGATACGCAGTATTTT
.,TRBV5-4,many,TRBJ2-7,CASSFLGGPAYEQYF,TGTGCCAGCAGCTTCCTTGGGGGGCCCGCCTACGAGCAGTACTTC
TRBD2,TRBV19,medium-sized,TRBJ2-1,CASSIAGGQGNEQFF,TGTGCCAGTAGTATAGCGGGAGGCCAGGGCAATGAGCAGTTCTTC